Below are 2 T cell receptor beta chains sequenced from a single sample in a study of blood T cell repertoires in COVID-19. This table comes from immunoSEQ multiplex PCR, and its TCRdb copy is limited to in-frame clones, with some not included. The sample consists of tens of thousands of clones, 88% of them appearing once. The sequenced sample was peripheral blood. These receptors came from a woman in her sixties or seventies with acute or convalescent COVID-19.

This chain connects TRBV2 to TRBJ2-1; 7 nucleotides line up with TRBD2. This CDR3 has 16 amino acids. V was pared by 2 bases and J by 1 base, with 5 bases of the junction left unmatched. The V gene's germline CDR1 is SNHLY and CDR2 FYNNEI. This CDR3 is CASSESSGPSYNEQFF. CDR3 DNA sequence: TGTGCCAGCAGTGAAAGTAGCGGGCCTTCCTACAATGAGCAGTTCTTC.

CDR3 in amino acids: CASFVGGMGTEAFF. CDR3 bases: TGTGCCAGCTTCGTGGGGGGGATGGGGACTGAAGCTTTCTTT. The chain links TRBV28 to TRBJ1-1; possibly TRBD1 for D (5 bases). Germline lookup yields CDR1 MDHEN and CDR2 SYDVKM. V was trimmed by 8 bases and J by 5 bases, leaving 18 bases between them. The CDR3 is 14 residues long.